This is a list of T cell receptor beta chains from one sample in a study of blood T cell repertoires in COVID-19. Measured with immunoSEQ multiplex PCR; TCRdb has only the in-frame clones, and not every one. Of about 160,000 clones listed, around 85% were seen once; the top ten hold about 6.9%. The specimen was peripheral blood. The source of these receptors is a man older than 75 with COVID-19, enrolled during active disease. Both conserved end residues are part of each CDR3. Fields, in order: D gene, J gene, V gene, clone size, CDR3 protein, CDR3 DNA. D genes are given only for firm matches. Part of the rows lack a size; the others show once, few, many or a class for expanded clones.

d_call: NA
j_call: TRBJ2-3
v_call: TRBV7-3
clone_size: NA
cdr3_aa: CASSPQVRTPQYF
cdr3_nt: TGTGCCAGCAGCCCGCAAGTCAGGACACCGCAGTATTTT

d_call: NA
j_call: TRBJ1-1
v_call: TRBV27
clone_size: NA
cdr3_aa: CASRPGIASEAFF
cdr3_nt: TGTGCCAGCAGGCCGGGGATCGCCTCTGAAGCTTTCTTT

d_call: TRBD1
j_call: TRBJ1-1
v_call: TRBV7-9
clone_size: NA
cdr3_aa: CASSLGTGGDTEAFF
cdr3_nt: TGTGCCAGCAGCCTGGGGACAGGGGGGGACACTGAAGCTTTCTTT

d_call: TRBD2
j_call: TRBJ2-7
v_call: TRBV6-5
clone_size: NA
cdr3_aa: CASRRERGPYEQYF
cdr3_nt: TGTGCCAGCAGGAGGGAGCGGGGACCTTACGAGCAGTACTTC

d_call: TRBD1
j_call: TRBJ1-1
v_call: TRBV5-1
clone_size: few
cdr3_aa: CASSGRGPGTEAFF
cdr3_nt: TGCGCCAGCAGTGGCAGGGGGCCGGGGACTGAAGCTTTCTTT

d_call: NA
j_call: TRBJ2-5
v_call: TRBV29-1
clone_size: NA
cdr3_aa: CSPTGHAETQYF
cdr3_nt: TGCAGCCCGACAGGTCATGCGGAGACCCAGTACTTC

d_call: NA
j_call: TRBJ1-5
v_call: TRBV13
clone_size: NA
cdr3_aa: CASSLGAGEIEPQHF
cdr3_nt: TGTGCCAGCAGCTTAGGGGCAGGGGAAATCGAACCCCAGCATTTT

d_call: TRBD1
j_call: TRBJ1-1
v_call: TRBV7-3
clone_size: NA
cdr3_aa: CASSLEDRGGADTEAFF
cdr3_nt: TGTGCCAGCAGCTTAGAGGACAGGGGAGGAGCGGACACTGAAGCTTTCTTT

d_call: NA
j_call: TRBJ1-2
v_call: TRBV6-5
clone_size: NA
cdr3_aa: CASKGWDTDPYGYTF
cdr3_nt: TGTGCCAGCAAAGGCTGGGACACAGACCCTTATGGCTACACCTTC

d_call: NA
j_call: TRBJ2-3
v_call: TRBV11-3
clone_size: NA
cdr3_aa: CASSHLGSGSTDTQYF
cdr3_nt: TGTGCCAGCAGTCACCTTGGGAGCGGAAGCACAGATACGCAGTATTTT

d_call: TRBD2
j_call: TRBJ2-3
v_call: TRBV3-1/TRBV3-2
clone_size: NA
cdr3_aa: CASSLLLAGGPDTQYF
cdr3_nt: TGTGCCAGCAGCCTTCTTCTAGCGGGGGGACCAGATACGCAGTATTTT

d_call: NA
j_call: TRBJ2-3
v_call: TRBV9
clone_size: NA
cdr3_aa: CASSQWGRGTDTQYF
cdr3_nt: TGTGCCAGCAGCCAGTGGGGCAGGGGCACAGATACGCAGTATTTT

d_call: NA
j_call: TRBJ1-2
v_call: TRBV5-8
clone_size: NA
cdr3_aa: CASSFSPPQGVGGYTF
cdr3_nt: TGTGCCAGCAGCTTTTCTCCCCCCCAAGGGGTAGGAGGCTACACCTTC

d_call: NA
j_call: TRBJ2-3
v_call: TRBV15
clone_size: once
cdr3_aa: CATSGYTDPGTDTQYF
cdr3_nt: TGTGCCACCAGCGGGTACACGGACCCAGGGACAGATACGCAGTATTTT

d_call: NA
j_call: TRBJ2-1
v_call: TRBV3-1/TRBV3-2
clone_size: NA
cdr3_aa: CASSQEAGAYNEQFF
cdr3_nt: TGTGCCAGCAGCCAAGAGGCAGGGGCCTACAATGAGCAGTTCTTC

d_call: TRBD1
j_call: TRBJ1-5
v_call: TRBV10-3
clone_size: NA
cdr3_aa: CAISESNRGDNQPQHF
cdr3_nt: TGTGCCATCAGTGAGTCGAACAGGGGAGACAATCAGCCCCAGCATTTT

d_call: TRBD2
j_call: TRBJ2-1
v_call: TRBV11-2
clone_size: NA
cdr3_aa: CASSSSGGAGEQFF
cdr3_nt: TGTGCCAGCAGCTCGAGCGGGGGGGCAGGTGAGCAGTTCTTC

d_call: TRBD2
j_call: TRBJ2-3
v_call: TRBV6-2/TRBV6-3
clone_size: NA
cdr3_aa: CASSDPGLANRGTQYF
cdr3_nt: TGTGCCAGCAGTGACCCGGGACTAGCGAATAGGGGTACGCAGTATTTT

d_call: NA
j_call: TRBJ2-7
v_call: TRBV7-9
clone_size: few
cdr3_aa: CASSLSYEQYF
cdr3_nt: TGTGCCAGCAGCTTGAGTTACGAGCAGTACTTC

d_call: NA
j_call: TRBJ2-3
v_call: TRBV10-3
clone_size: NA
cdr3_aa: CAIRGGSGSTDTQYF
cdr3_nt: TGTGCCATCAGGGGGGGATCGGGTAGCACAGATACGCAGTATTTT

d_call: NA
j_call: TRBJ1-1
v_call: TRBV6-5
clone_size: NA
cdr3_aa: CASRTRDNGNTEAFF
cdr3_nt: TGTGCCAGCAGAACCCGGGACAATGGGAACACTGAAGCTTTCTTT

d_call: TRBD1
j_call: TRBJ2-1
v_call: TRBV7-8
clone_size: NA
cdr3_aa: CASSLAPGTASYNEQFF
cdr3_nt: TGTGCCAGCAGCTTAGCCCCCGGGACAGCCTCCTACAATGAGCAGTTCTTC

d_call: NA
j_call: TRBJ2-5
v_call: TRBV18
clone_size: NA
cdr3_aa: CASSPLRETQYF
cdr3_nt: TGTGCCAGCTCACCACTCCGGGAGACCCAGTACTTC

d_call: NA
j_call: TRBJ1-2
v_call: TRBV24-1
clone_size: NA
cdr3_aa: CATSDLTGGNYGYTF
cdr3_nt: TGTGCCACCAGTGACCTCACGGGGGGAAACTATGGCTACACCTTC